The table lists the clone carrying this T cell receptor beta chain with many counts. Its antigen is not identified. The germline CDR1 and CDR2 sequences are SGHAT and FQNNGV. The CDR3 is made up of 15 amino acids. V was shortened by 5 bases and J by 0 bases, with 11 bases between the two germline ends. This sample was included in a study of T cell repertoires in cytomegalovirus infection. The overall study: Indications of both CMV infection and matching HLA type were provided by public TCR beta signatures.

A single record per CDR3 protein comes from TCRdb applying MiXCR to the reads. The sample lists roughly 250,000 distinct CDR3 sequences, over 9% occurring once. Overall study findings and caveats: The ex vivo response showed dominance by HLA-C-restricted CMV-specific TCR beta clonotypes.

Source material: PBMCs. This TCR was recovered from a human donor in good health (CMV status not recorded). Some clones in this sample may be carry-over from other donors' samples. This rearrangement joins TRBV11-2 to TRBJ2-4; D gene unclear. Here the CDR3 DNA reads TGTGCCAGCAGCATGGCACGGGTAGCCAAAAACATTCAGTACTTC. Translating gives CASSMARVAKNIQYF.